This T cell receptor beta chain was profiled in a study of CD8 T cells in ankylosing spondylitis. Study-wide points: Before this, some motif variants had been reported in reactive arthritis synovial fluid and blood. One TCR beta motif, made up of about 8 highly homologous variants, appeared characteristic of ankylosing spondylitis blood. Disease-linked clones reportedly concentrated significantly in matched ankylosing spondylitis synovial fluid.

V was clipped by 3 bases and J by 0 bases; unmatched bases: 5. The CDR3 length is 16 residues. Generation of TCR beta libraries employed quantitative 5'-RACE incorporating molecular barcodes. Each CDR3 protein gets one entry after TCRdb re-called the 5' RACE reads with MiXCR. The sample consists of 250,000 or so distinct CDR3 sequences, roughly 10% of them appearing once. This clonotype was detected many times. Its antigen is unknown. Sample: blood, either unsorted or a sorted T cell fraction (not recorded which). The chain employs TRBV12-3 or TRBV12-4 and TRBJ1-5, with 7 bases aligning to TRBD1. The clonotype was recovered from a male donor with ankylosing spondylitis or in good health (not recorded which). CDR3 sequence reads: CASSFAGQHSNQPQHF. As DNA, the CDR3 is TGTGCCAGCAGTTTTGCGGGACAGCATAGCAATCAGCCCCAGCATTTT.